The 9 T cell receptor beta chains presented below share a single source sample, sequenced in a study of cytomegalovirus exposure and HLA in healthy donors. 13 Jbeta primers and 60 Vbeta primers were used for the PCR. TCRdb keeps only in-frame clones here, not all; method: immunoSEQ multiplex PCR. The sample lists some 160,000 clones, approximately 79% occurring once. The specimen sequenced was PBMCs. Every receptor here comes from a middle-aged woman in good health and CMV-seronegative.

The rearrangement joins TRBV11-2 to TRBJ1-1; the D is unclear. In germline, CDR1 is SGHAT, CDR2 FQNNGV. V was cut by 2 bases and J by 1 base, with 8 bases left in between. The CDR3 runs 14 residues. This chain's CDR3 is CASSLSGRNTEAFF. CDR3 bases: TGTGCCAGCAGCTTAAGCGGGAGGAACACTGAAGCTTTCTTT. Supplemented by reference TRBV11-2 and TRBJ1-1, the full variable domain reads EAGVAQSPRYKIIEKRQSVAFWCNPISGHATLYWYQQILGQGPKLLIQFQNNGVVDDSQLPKDRFSAERLKGVDSTLKIQPAKLEDSAVYLCASSLSGRNTEAFFGQGTRLTVV.

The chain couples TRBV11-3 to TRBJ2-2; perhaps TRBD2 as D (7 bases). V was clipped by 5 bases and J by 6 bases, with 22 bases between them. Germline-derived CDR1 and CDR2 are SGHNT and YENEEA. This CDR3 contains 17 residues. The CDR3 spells CASSPRGGQGRPGELFF. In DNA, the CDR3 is TGTGCCAGCAGCCCTAGGGGGGGGCAGGGGAGGCCCGGGGAGCTGTTTTTT.

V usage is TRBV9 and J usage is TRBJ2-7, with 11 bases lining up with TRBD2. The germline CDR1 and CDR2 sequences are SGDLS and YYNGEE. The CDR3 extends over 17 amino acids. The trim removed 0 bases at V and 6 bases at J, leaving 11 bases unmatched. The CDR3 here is CASSVGPSTSGAGEQYF. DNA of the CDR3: TGTGCCAGCAGCGTAGGCCCCTCGACTAGCGGGGCGGGCGAGCAGTACTTC.

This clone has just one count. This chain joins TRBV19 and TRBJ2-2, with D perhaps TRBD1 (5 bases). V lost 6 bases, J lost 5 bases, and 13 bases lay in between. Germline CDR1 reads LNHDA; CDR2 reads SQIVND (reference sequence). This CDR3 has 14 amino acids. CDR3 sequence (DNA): TGTGCCAGTAGACTCGACAGCAGTACCGGGGAGCTGTTTTTT. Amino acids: CASRLDSSTGELFF.

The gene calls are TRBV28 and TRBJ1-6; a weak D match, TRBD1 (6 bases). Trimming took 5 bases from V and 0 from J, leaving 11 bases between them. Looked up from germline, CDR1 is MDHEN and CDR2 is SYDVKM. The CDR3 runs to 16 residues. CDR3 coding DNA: TGTGCCAGCAGTCTGGACAGCAGCTCCTATAATTCACCCCTCCACTTT. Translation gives CASSLDSSSYNSPLHF.

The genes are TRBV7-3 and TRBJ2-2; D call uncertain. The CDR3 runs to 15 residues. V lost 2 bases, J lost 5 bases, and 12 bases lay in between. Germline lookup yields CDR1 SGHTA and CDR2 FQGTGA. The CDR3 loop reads CASSLVGGGTGELFF. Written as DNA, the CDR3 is TGTGCCAGCAGCTTAGTCGGCGGTGGGACCGGGGAGCTGTTTTTT.

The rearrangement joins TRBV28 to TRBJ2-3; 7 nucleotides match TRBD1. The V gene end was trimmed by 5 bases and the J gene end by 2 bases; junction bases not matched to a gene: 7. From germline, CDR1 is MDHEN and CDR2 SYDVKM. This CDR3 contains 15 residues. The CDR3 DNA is TGTGCCAGCAGTCCGAGACAGGGCGACACAGATACGCAGTATTTT. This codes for CASSPRQGDTDTQYF.

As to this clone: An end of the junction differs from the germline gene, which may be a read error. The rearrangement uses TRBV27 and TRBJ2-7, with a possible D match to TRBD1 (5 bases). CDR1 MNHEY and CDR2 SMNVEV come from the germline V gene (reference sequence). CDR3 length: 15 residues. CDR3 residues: CASRQQANLLSLTNF. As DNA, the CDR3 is TGTGCCAGCAGACAACAGGCGAACCTTCTCAGTTTAACGAATTTC.

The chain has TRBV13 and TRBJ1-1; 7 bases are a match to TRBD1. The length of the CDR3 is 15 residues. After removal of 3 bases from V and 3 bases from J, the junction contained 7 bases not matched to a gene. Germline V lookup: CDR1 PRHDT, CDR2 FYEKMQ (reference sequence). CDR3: CASSFQGVLDTEAFF. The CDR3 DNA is TGTGCCAGCAGCTTCCAGGGGGTGTTGGACACTGAAGCTTTCTTT.